The T cell receptor beta chain described here comes from a study of Graves' ophthalmopathy and Graves' hyperthyroidism. Notes on the study in general: Blood also carried most expanded thyroid clonotypes exceeding 0.001 frequency.

Per the germline V gene, CDR1 is MDHEN and CDR2 is SYDVKM. The CDR3 spans 14 residues. J was trimmed by 8 bases and V by 1 base; bases with no gene match: 6. RNA transcripts provided the template for amplifying TCR beta CDR3 regions. HTBI-primed RT-PCR formed the first round, and a multiplex PCR formed the second. Each CDR3 protein gets one entry after TCRdb re-called the multiplex PCR reads with MiXCR. The sample consists of about 620,000 distinct CDR3 sequences, 20% to 25% of them appearing once. Hyperthyroidism patients were newly diagnosed, under 2 months' duration, aged 18 to 65. This clonotype came up a few times. Its antigen is still unknown.

This clonotype was obtained from a young woman with stable Graves' hyperthyroidism. Some clones in this sample may be carry-over from other donors' samples. The specimen was peripheral blood. The chain links TRBV28 to TRBJ1-2; 8 nucleotides line up with TRBD1. The CDR3 loop reads CASSLSDRGYGYTF. CDR3 bases: TGTGCCAGCAGTTTATCCGACAGGGGTTACGGCTACACCTTC.